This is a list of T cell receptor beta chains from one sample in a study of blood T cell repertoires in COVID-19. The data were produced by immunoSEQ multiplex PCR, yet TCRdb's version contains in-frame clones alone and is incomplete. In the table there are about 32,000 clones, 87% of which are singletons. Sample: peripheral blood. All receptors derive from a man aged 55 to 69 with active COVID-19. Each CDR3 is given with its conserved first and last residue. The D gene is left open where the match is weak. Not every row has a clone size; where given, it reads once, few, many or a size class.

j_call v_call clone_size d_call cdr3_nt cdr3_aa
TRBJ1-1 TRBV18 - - TGTGCCAGCTCACCACTGGGGGCGCGTACTGAAGCTTTCTTT CASSPLGARTEAFF
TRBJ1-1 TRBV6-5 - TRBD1 TGTGCCAGCAGTCCACAACAGGGGGCAGGGACTGAAGCTTTCTTT CASSPQQGAGTEAFF
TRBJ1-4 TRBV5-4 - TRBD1 TGTGCCAGCAGCTCAAACAGGGGCGGAAATGAAAAACTGTTTTTT CASSSNRGGNEKLFF
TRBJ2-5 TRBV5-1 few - TGCGCCAGCAGCTTGGTGGGGGGGCTTCGGGAGACCCAGTACTTC CASSLVGGLRETQYF
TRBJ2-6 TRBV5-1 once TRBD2 TGCGCCAGCAGCCGGCGGGAGAACTCTGGGGCCAACGTCCTGACTTTC CASSRRENSGANVLTF
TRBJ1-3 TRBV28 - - TGTGCCAGCAGTTTGGGGCCCTCTGGAAACACCATATATTTT CASSLGPSGNTIYF
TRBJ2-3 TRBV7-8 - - TGTGCCAGCAGCCGACCTGGAGGGACAGATACGCAGTATTTT CASSRPGGTDTQYF
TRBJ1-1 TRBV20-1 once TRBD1 TGCAGTGCTGACAGGGACACTGAAGCTTTCTTT CSADRDTEAFF
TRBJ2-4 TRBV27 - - TGTGCCACCCGACAGGACAGTGGCAACATTCAGTACTTC CATRQDSGNIQYF
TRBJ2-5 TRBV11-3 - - TGTGCCAGCAGCTTAGCCCCGACTGAGACCCAGTACTTC CASSLAPTETQYF
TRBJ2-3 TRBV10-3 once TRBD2 TGTGCCATAGGACTAGCGGAGAGCACAGATACGCAGTATTTT CAIGLAESTDTQYF
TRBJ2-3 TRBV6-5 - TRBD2 TGTGCCAGCAGACCTCTAGCGGGAGGGACAGATACGCAGTATTTT CASRPLAGGTDTQYF
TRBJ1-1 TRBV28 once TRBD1 TGTGCCAGCAGTTCCGGACAGGGGACTGAAGCTTTCTTT CASSSGQGTEAFF
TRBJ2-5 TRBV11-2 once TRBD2 TGTGCCAGCAGCTTTCAGAGGGAGGGCATCGAGACCCAGTACTTC CASSFQREGIETQYF
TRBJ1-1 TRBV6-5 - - TGTGCCAGCACAGGGGTTTCGGGGTATGGCACTGAAGCTTTCTTT CASTGVSGYGTEAFF
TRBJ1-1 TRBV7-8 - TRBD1 TGTGCCAGCAGCTCGGGACAGGGGGCTTTCACTGAAGCTTTCTTT CASSSGQGAFTEAFF
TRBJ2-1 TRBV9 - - TGTGCCAGTCCTACAGGGATAGGCTCCTACAATGAGCAGTTCTTC CASPTGIGSYNEQFF
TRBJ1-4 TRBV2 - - TGTGCCAGCACCGAGTGGCCGGGGGAGAAACTGTTTTTT CASTEWPGEKLFF
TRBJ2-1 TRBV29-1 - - TGCAGCAGTGCGACAGGCTACAATGAGCAGTTCTTC CSSATGYNEQFF
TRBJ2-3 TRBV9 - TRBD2 TGTGCCAGCAGCGGAGGGACTAGCGGGGTCAGCACAGATACGCAGTATTTT CASSGGTSGVSTDTQYF
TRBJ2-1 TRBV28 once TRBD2 TGTGCCAGCAGTCCCCACACCCGATGGACTAGCGGGAGACGCTTGGGCTACAATGAGCAGTTCTTC CASSPHTRWTSGRRLGYNEQFF
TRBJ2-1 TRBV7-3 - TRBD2 TGTGCCAGCAGCTTAAGGGGTGGGGGACTAGCTAGAAATGAGCAGTTCTTC CASSLRGGGLARNEQFF
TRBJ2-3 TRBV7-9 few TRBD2 TGTGCCAGCAGCCCCGGCGGACTAGGCACAGATACGCAGTATTTT CASSPGGLGTDTQYF
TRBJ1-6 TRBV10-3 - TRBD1 TGTGCCTCCTCCCGGGACAGGGGTTATTCACCCCTCCACTTT CASSRDRGYSPLHF
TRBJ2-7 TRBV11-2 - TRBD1 TGTGCCAGCAGCTTGGACAGGGACTACGAGCAGTACTTC CASSLDRDYEQYF
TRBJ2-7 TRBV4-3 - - TGCGCCAGCAGCCGCCTGCTAGGGACTTTGTACGAGCAGTACTTC CASSRLLGTLYEQYF
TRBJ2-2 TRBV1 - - TGCACCAGCAGCCAAGGCCCAAGAAGGACAGGGGAGGACACCGGGGAGCTGTTTTTT CTSSQGPRRTGEDTGELFF
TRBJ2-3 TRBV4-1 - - TGCGCCAGCAGGTTCTCCGGGGGGCTGGGAGATACGCAGTATTTT CASRFSGGLGDTQYF
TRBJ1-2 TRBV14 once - TGTGCCAGCAGCCAACGGAGGACAGTCCTCACGTACTATGGCTACACCTTC CASSQRRTVLTYYGYTF
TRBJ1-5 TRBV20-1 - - TGCAGTGCTAGTAGGGACTTAAGCAATCAGCCCCAGCATTTT CSASRDLSNQPQHF
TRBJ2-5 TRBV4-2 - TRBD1 TGTGCCAGCAGCCAGACGACAGGGGCCCAGTACTTC CASSQTTGAQYF
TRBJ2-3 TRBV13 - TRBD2 TGTGCCAGCAGCTTAGAGGGCACTAGGGGCGGGAGTTTTGATACGCAGTATTTT CASSLEGTRGGSFDTQYF
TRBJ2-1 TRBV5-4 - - TGTGCCAGCAGCTCTACAGGGTATGAGCAGTTCTTC CASSSTGYEQFF
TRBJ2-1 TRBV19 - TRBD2 TGTGCCAGTAGTATGGCGGGACTAGCGTACAATGAGCAGTTCTTC CASSMAGLAYNEQFF
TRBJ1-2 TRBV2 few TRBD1 TGTGCCAGCAGTCGGGACAGGGATGGCTACACCTTC CASSRDRDGYTF
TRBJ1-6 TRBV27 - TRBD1 TGTGCCAGCAGGGGGACAGGGGCTAATTCACCCCTCCACTTT CASRGTGANSPLHF
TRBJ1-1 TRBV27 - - TGTGCCAGCAGTTTTAGTACCTCGGGCACTGAAGCTTTCTTT CASSFSTSGTEAFF
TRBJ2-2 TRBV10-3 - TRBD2 TGTGCCATCAGTGAGACTAGCGGGAGGGCCGGGGAGCTGTTTTTT CAISETSGRAGELFF
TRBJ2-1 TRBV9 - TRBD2 TGTGCCAGCAGCGTAGGGGCTAGCGGGCTAACCTACAATGAGCAGTTCTTC CASSVGASGLTYNEQFF
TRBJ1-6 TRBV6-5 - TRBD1 TGTGCCAGCAGGAGACAGGGAAATTCACCCCTCCACTTT CASRRQGNSPLHF
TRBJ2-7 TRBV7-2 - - TGTGCCAGCAGCAACGCGGGACTGCGTGGCGCGGGGCTCTTC CASSNAGLRGAGLF
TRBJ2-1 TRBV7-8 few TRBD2 TGTGCCAGCAGCTTACTAGTTAGCGGGGGATACAATGAGCAGTTCTTC CASSLLVSGGYNEQFF
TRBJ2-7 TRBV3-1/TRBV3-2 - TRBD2 TGTGCCAGCAGCCAAGGGGGAGGGGCCTACGAGCAGTACTTC CASSQGGGAYEQYF
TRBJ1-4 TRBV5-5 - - TGTGCCAGCAGCTTTGCCGCCGGACAGAATGAAAAACTGTTTTTT CASSFAAGQNEKLFF
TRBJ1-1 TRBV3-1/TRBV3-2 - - TGTGCCAGCAGCCATCGGGGAGACACTGAAGCTTTCTTT CASSHRGDTEAFF
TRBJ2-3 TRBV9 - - TGTGCCAGCAGCCCAGGGGTGGAAGATACGCAGTATTTT CASSPGVEDTQYF
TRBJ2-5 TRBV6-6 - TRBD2 TGTGCCAGCAGTCCCCGAGGAGCGGGGGGGCCGGGGGAGACCCAGTACTTC CASSPRGAGGPGETQYF
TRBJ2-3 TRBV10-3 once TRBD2 TGTGCCATCAGTGAGTCGGGACTAGCGGGAGGGCCGGATACGCAGTATTTT CAISESGLAGGPDTQYF
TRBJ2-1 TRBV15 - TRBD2 TGTGCCACCAGCAGAGATCTTAGCGGGAGTGGGGAGCAGTTCTTC CATSRDLSGSGEQFF
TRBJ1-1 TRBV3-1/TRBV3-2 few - TGTGCCAGCAGCCAGGAACAGGGTCTGGCTTTCTTT CASSQEQGLAFF
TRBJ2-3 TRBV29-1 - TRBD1 TGCAGTGGAACAGGGGACGGAGATACGCAGTATTTT CSGTGDGDTQYF
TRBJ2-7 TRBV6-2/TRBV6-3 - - TGTGCCAGCAGCCGATCCACTCCGAACGAGCAGTACTTC CASSRSTPNEQYF
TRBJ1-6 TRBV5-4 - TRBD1 TGTGCCATGGGACAGGGGGCGAATTCACCCCTCCACTTT CAMGQGANSPLHF
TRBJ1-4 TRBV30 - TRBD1 TGTGCCTGGAGGCTACAGGGGGCGGGAGAAAAACTGTTTTTT CAWRLQGAGEKLFF
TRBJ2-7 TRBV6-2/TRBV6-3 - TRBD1 TGTGCCAGCAGTTACTTCGGGACAGTCTACGAGCAGTACTTC CASSYFGTVYEQYF